What follows describes a single T cell receptor beta chain. What it binds is not known. Sequencing was performed with immunoSEQ multiplex PCR; in TCRdb, only in-frame clones are kept and a portion is missing. The repertoire includes about 180,000 clones, 85% to 90% of them detected once, and roughly 4% sits in the top ten. The CDR3 extends over 15 amino acids. Germline CDR1 reads MNHEY; CDR2 reads SMNVEV (reference sequence). The V gene lost 6 bases and the J gene lost 4 bases, with 15 bases spanning the gap. This entry comes from a study of T cell responses to AZD1222 COVID-19 vaccine. Study findings and constraints: There were mostly white British donors and more females than males, and clonal diversity was possibly underestimated.

This chain uses TRBV27 with TRBJ1-4, with D perhaps TRBD1 (6 bases). The TCR originated in an adult who received the MenACWY meningococcal vaccine as a control. Source: peripheral blood, taken 28 days after the second dose of the MenACWY control vaccine. CDR3 nucleotide sequence: TGTGCCAGCAGACGGCAGGGACACAATAATGAAAAACTGTTTTTT. This translates into CASRRQGHNNEKLFF.